The T cell receptor (beta chain) described here comes from a study of a mutant IDH1 vaccine in newly diagnosed glioma. The protocol was immunoSEQ multiplex PCR, while the TCRdb copy is restricted to in-frame clones and leaves out a portion. The sample holds approximately 47,000 clones, around 90% seen once. This CDR3 region has 16 residues. Germline loops: CDR1 SNHLY, CDR2 FYNNEI. V was trimmed by 4 bases and J by 8 bases, leaving 23 bases between them. A few counts support this clone. No antigen is known for it. The time point was: week 35, safety follow-up. Each vaccine dose was 300 ug of mutant IDH1 20-mer peptide, with topical imiquimod. Each tumor in the donors was a new WHO grade 3 or 4 astrocytoma, IDH1-mutant and ATRX-lost.

Here the sequenced sample was PBMCs, taken from a glioma patient whose treatment included an IDH1 peptide vaccine. The TCR sequence derives from a woman aged 40 to 49 with glioma. This chain links TRBV2 with TRBJ1-2; D possibly corresponds to TRBD1 (5 bases). CDR3: CASSGVGTRQHRGYTF. For the CDR3, the DNA is TGTGCCAGCAGTGGCGTTGGGACGCGGCAGCACCGCGGCTACACCTTC.